The clone carrying this T cell receptor (beta chain) was counted between two and nine times. What it binds is unknown. TRB was amplified from about 250-500 ng of blood genomic DNA. BIOMED2 TRB-A/B primer pools were used in multiplex TRB PCR. TCRdb itself ran the multiplex PCR reads through MiXCR, one entry per CDR3 protein. Here the sample spans around 28,000 distinct CDR3 sequences, roughly 33% being singletons. This entry is derived from a study of T and B cells in COVID-19 patients. The overall study: COVID-19 patients gave peripheral blood either during active infection or after recovery. Most recovered patients had mild to moderate COVID-19 treated as outpatients. The study's findings and limits: Exclusive to the recovered cohort were some 2,300 TCR clusters, around 30 of them with low generation probability.

This CDR3 region has 17 residues. Trimming removed 5 bases from V and 1 base from J, with 15 bases in between. The germline CDR1 and CDR2 sequences are MNHEY and SVGAGI. This sequence was found in a human donor who had recovered from COVID-19. Material: blood. J is TRBJ1-6 and V is TRBV6-5; D uncertain. The CDR3 here is CASSEGITRSYNSPLHF. In DNA, the CDR3 is TGTGCCAGCAGTGAAGGAATCACGCGGTCCTATAATTCACCCCTCCACTTT.